Listed below are T cell receptor beta chains from one sample, sequenced in a study of blood T cell repertoires in COVID-19. The data were produced by immunoSEQ multiplex PCR, yet TCRdb's version contains in-frame clones alone and is incomplete. The sample has approximately 50,000 clones, around three quarters seen once. Source material: peripheral blood. These receptors were obtained from a man in his sixties or seventies with acute or convalescent COVID-19. The CDR3 runs from the conserved cysteine through the conserved F or W. Each record gives: CDR3 protein, CDR3 DNA, D gene, J gene, V gene, clone size. A D gene is named only where the DNA matches it firmly. Clone size, where shown, is once, few, many, or a class for clones that have expanded.

CSVVVGQATEAFF TGCAGCGTTGTAGTGGGGCAGGCCACTGAAGCTTTCTTT . TRBJ1-1 TRBV29-1 .
CASSLFDRGGSDTQYF TGCGCCAGCAGCTTGTTCGACAGGGGTGGTTCGGATACGCAGTATTTT TRBD1 TRBJ2-3 TRBV5-1 .
CASSSQTGGDSLSYNEQFF TGTGCCAGCAGTTCCCAGACAGGGGGCGACTCGTTGTCCTACAATGAGCAGTTCTTC TRBD1 TRBJ2-1 TRBV27 .
CASSLRTGRETQYF TGCGCCAGCAGCCTCCGGACAGGGAGGGAGACCCAGTACTTC TRBD1 TRBJ2-5 TRBV5-1 .
CASSPGSGETQYF TGTGCCAGCTCACCTGGGTCAGGGGAGACCCAGTACTTC . TRBJ2-5 TRBV18 .
CASSIRVQETQYF TGTGCCAGTAGTATTAGAGTCCAAGAGACCCAGTACTTC . TRBJ2-5 TRBV19 .
CASGTGGQFF TGCGCCAGCGGCACGGGGGGGCAGTTCTTC TRBD2 TRBJ2-1 TRBV4-1 once
CASSPSGSGGQETQYF TGTGCCAGCAGCCCCTCGGGAAGCGGGGGACAAGAGACCCAGTACTTC TRBD2 TRBJ2-5 TRBV7-3 .
CAIKGTGETGELFF TGTGCCATCAAGGGGACAGGGGAGACCGGGGAGCTGTTTTTT TRBD1 TRBJ2-2 TRBV10-3 .
CAWSVQGETQYF TGTGCCTGGAGTGTACAGGGGGAGACCCAGTACTTC TRBD1 TRBJ2-5 TRBV30 once
CASSQGSFAGGYEQYF TGCGCCAGCAGCCAAGGCTCTTTTGCGGGAGGCTACGAGCAGTACTTC TRBD2 TRBJ2-7 TRBV4-3 .
CASSPRGYGYTF TGTGCCAGCAGCCCTCGGGGCTATGGCTACACCTTC . TRBJ1-2 TRBV5-8 .
CASSLRDRGSPLHF TGTGCCAGCAGCCTCCGGGACAGGGGATCACCCCTCCACTTT TRBD1 TRBJ1-6 TRBV5-4 once
CASSLRGVGLTEAFF TGTGCCAGCAGCCTCCGGGGGGTCGGGCTCACTGAAGCTTTCTTT . TRBJ1-1 TRBV5-6 .
CASTLDRTGELFF TGTGCCAGCACCCTAGACAGAACCGGGGAGCTGTTTTTT . TRBJ2-2 TRBV6-5 once
CASSPDLEGSYGYTF TGTGCCAGCAGCCCTGACTTGGAAGGGAGCTATGGCTACACCTTC . TRBJ1-2 TRBV9 .
CASSFGTGRETQYF TGTGCCAGCAGCTTCGGGACAGGGCGAGAGACCCAGTACTTC TRBD1 TRBJ2-5 TRBV11-1 once
CASSPQSGGYTDTQYF TGTGCCAGCTCACCACAGAGCGGGGGTTACACAGATACGCAGTATTTT TRBD2 TRBJ2-3 TRBV18 .
CAWSQRTEAFF TGTGCCTGGAGTCAGCGGACTGAAGCTTTCTTT . TRBJ1-1 TRBV30 .
CASSAQTSGGGSNTGELFF TGCGCCAGCAGCGCCCAAACCTCGGGGGGGGGCTCGAACACCGGGGAGCTGTTTTTT TRBD2 TRBJ2-2 TRBV4-3 .
CASSLAGGAYNEQFF TGCGCCAGCAGCTTGGCAGGGGGCGCCTACAATGAGCAGTTCTTC TRBD1 TRBJ2-1 TRBV5-1 once
CASTPLAGINQPQHF TGTGCCAGTACCCCATTGGCAGGGATCAATCAGCCCCAGCATTTT . TRBJ1-5 TRBV19 .
CAWSVGLATGNEQFF TGTGCCTGGAGTGTGGGGCTAGCGACGGGCAATGAGCAGTTCTTC . TRBJ2-1 TRBV30 .
CAISVGLNYEQYF TGTGCCATCAGCGTGGGACTAAACTACGAGCAGTACTTC TRBD2 TRBJ2-7 TRBV10-3 .
CAWSVRGVSINYGYTF TGTGCCTGGAGTGTACGGGGAGTGTCTATTAACTATGGCTACACCTTC . TRBJ1-2 TRBV30 .
CASSLHMNTEAFF TGTGCCAGCAGCCTTCACATGAACACTGAAGCTTTCTTT . TRBJ1-1 TRBV11-3 .
CASSPDRDEQYF TGTGCCAGCAGCCCCGACAGGGACGAGCAGTACTTC TRBD1 TRBJ2-7 TRBV6-5 .
CASSQVSFGDNEQFF TGTGCCAGCAGCCAAGTCTCCTTCGGGGACAATGAGCAGTTCTTC . TRBJ2-1 TRBV3-1/TRBV3-2 .